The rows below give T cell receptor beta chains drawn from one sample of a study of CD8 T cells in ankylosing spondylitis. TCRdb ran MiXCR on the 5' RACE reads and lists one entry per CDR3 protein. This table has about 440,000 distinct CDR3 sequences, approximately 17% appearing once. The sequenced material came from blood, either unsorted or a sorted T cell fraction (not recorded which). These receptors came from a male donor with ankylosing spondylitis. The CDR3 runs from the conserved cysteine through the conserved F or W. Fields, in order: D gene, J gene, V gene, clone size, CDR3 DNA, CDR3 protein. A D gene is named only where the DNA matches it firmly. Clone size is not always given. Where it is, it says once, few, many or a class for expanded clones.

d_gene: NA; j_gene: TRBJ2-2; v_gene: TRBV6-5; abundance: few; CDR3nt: TGTGCCAGCAGTTACACCCCAGGGGGGGGAAAGACCGGGGAGCTGTTTTTT; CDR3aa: CASSYTPGGGKTGELFF
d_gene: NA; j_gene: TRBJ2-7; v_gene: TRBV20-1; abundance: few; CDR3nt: TGCAGTGCTAGAGACATGAGGGGGATTTACGAGCAGTACTTC; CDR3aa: CSARDMRGIYEQYF
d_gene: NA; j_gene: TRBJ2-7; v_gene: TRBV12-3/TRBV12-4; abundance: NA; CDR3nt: TGTGCCAGCACTGTAAAGGGGTACGAGCAGTACTTC; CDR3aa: CASTVKGYEQYF
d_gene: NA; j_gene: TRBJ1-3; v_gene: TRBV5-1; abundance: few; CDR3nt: TGCGCCAGCAGCGAGGGGGACCGATTCTCTGGAAACACCATATATTTT; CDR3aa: CASSEGDRFSGNTIYF
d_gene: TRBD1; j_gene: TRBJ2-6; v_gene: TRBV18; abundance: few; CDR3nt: TGTGCCAGCACCGGACAGGTAACCTCTGGGGCCAACGTCCTGACTTTC; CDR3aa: CASTGQVTSGANVLTF
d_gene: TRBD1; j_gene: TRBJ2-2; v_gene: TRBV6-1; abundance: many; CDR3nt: TGTGCCAGCAGTCTCGGACAGGCCAACACCGGGGAGCTGTTTTTT; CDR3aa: CASSLGQANTGELFF
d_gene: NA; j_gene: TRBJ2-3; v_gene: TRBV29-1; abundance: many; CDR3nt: TGCAGCGTGGCGGTGGGAGGCCCGGGTGAAGATACGCAGTATTTT; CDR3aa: CSVAVGGPGEDTQYF
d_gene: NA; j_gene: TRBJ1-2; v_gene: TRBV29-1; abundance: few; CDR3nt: TGCAGTGCCCCCGGGACCCCCCCCCATGGCTACACCTTC; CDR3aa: CSAPGTPPHGYTF
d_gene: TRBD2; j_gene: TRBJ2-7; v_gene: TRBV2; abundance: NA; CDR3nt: TGTGCCAGCGGGGGGGATATTACCTACGAGCAGTACTTC; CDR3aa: CASGGDITYEQYF
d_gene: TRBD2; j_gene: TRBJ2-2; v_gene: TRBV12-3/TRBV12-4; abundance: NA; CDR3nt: TGTGCCAGCAGCCAGACTAGCGGGAAGACCGGGGAGCTGTTTTTT; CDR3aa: CASSQTSGKTGELFF
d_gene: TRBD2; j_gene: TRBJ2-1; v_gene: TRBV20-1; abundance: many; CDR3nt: TGCAGTGCTAAACTAGCGACAACCTACAATGAGCAGTTCTTC; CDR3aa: CSAKLATTYNEQFF
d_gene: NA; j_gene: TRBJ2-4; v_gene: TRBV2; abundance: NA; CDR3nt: TGTGCCAGCAGTGAGTGGCAGGTATCAAACATTCAGTACTTC; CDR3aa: CASSEWQVSNIQYF
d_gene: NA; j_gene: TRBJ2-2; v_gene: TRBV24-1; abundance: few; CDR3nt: TGTGCCACCAGTGAGGCAGGGGTTACCGGGGAGCTGTTTTTT; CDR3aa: CATSEAGVTGELFF
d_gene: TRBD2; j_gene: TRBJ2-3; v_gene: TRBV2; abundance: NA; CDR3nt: TGTGCCAGCCGACGAAGGACTAGCGGGAGTAACACAGATACGCAGTATTTT; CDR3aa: CASRRRTSGSNTDTQYF
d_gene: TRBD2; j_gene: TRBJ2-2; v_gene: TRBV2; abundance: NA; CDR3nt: TGTGCCAGCAGTGTATTAGCGGGGGGCACCGGGGAGCTGTTTTTT; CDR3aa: CASSVLAGGTGELFF
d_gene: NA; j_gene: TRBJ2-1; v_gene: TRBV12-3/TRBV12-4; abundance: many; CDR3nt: TGTGCCAGCAGTTCCCATGGAGTCTCCTACAATGAGCAGTTCTTC; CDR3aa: CASSSHGVSYNEQFF
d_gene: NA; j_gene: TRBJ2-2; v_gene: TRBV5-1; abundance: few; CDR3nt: TGCGCCAGCAGCTTGGTGGCAGTTGCCGGGGAGCTGTTTTTT; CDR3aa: CASSLVAVAGELFF
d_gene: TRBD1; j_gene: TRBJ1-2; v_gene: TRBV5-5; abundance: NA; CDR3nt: TGTGCCAGCAGCCGGATAGGGGGCCCCGACTATGGCTACACCTTC; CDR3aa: CASSRIGGPDYGYTF
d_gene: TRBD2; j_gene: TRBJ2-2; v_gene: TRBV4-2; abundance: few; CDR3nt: TGTGCCAGCAGCCAAGATCGGCGACTAGCGGGAGTATACGGGGAGCTGTTTTTT; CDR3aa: CASSQDRRLAGVYGELFF
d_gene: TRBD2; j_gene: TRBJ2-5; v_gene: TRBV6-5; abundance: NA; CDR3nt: TGTGCCAGCAGTTACTCAATGGCGGGGGGAGAGACCCAGTACTTC; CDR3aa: CASSYSMAGGETQYF
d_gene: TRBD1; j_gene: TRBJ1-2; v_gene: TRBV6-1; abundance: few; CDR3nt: TGTGCCAGCATGGGGACAGCAAACTATGGCTACACCTTC; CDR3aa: CASMGTANYGYTF
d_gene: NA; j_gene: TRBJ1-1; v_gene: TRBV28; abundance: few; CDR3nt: TGTGCCAGCAGTCTCCCGAGGGGCAGGCCGAACACTGAAGCTTTCTTT; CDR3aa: CASSLPRGRPNTEAFF
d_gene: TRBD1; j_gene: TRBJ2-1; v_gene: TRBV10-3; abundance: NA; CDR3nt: TGTGCCATCAGTGAGTGGGACAGGGGTCCCTACAATGAGCAGTTCTTC; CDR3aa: CAISEWDRGPYNEQFF
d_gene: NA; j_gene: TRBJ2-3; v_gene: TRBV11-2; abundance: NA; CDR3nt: TGTGCCAGCAGCCCCCGGACTAACACAGATACGCAGTATTTT; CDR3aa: CASSPRTNTDTQYF
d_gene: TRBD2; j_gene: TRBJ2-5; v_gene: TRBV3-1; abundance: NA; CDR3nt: TGTGCCAGCAGCCAAGAACGGCTAGCGGGAGGAGGGGAGACCCAGTACTTC; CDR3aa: CASSQERLAGGGETQYF
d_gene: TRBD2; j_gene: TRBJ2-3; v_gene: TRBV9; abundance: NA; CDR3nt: TGTGCCAGCAGCGCCCGGGCTAGCGGGATTGCAGATACGCAGTATTTT; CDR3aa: CASSARASGIADTQYF
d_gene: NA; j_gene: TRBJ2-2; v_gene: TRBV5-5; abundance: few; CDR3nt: TGTGCCAGCAGTTTCCAAGCGAACACCGGGGAGCTGTTTTTT; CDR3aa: CASSFQANTGELFF
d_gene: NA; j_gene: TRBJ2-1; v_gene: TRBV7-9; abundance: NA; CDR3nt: TGTGCCAGCAGCTTAGCGCTGTCAGGGGGGAATGAGCAGTTCTTC; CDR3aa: CASSLALSGGNEQFF
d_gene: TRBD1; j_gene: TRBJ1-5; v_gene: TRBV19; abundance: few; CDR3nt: TGTGCCAGTAGTATAGGGCAGGGGGCTTGGCAGCCCCAGCATTTT; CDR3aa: CASSIGQGAWQPQHF
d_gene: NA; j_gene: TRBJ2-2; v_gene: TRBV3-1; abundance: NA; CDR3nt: TGTGCCAGCAGCCAAGAGGTTAGCGGCACCGGGGAGCTGTTTTTT; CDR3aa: CASSQEVSGTGELFF
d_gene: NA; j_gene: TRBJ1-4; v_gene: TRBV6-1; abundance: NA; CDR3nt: TGTGCCAGCAGCTCCCGCAGGGCGGGTGATGAAAAACTGTTTTTT; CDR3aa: CASSSRRAGDEKLFF
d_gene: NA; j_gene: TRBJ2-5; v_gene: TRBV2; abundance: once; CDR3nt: TGTGCCAGCAGTGGAGGGGCAGGAGAGACCCAGTACTTC; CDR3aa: CASSGGAGETQYF
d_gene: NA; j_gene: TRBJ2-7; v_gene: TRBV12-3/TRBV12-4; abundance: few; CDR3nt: TGTGCCAGCAGCCACGGACATAACGAGCAGTACTTC; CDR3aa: CASSHGHNEQYF
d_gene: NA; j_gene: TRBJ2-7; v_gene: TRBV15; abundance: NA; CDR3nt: TGTGCCACCAGCAGAGAAGGCGGATCCTACGAGCAGTACTTC; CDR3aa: CATSREGGSYEQYF
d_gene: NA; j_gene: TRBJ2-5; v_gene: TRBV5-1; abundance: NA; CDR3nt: TGCGCCAGCAGCTTGACGAGTAACAGGCAAGAGACCCAGTACTTC; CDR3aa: CASSLTSNRQETQYF
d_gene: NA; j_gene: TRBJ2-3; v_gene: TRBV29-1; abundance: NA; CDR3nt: TGCAGCGTTGTGTCAGGGTTTATGGACACAGATACGCAGTATTTT; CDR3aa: CSVVSGFMDTDTQYF
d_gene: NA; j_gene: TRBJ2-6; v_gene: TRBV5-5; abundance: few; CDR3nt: TGTGCCAGCAGCTTAGGGGGGGCGCGTGGGGCCAACGTCCTGACTTTC; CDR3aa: CASSLGGARGANVLTF